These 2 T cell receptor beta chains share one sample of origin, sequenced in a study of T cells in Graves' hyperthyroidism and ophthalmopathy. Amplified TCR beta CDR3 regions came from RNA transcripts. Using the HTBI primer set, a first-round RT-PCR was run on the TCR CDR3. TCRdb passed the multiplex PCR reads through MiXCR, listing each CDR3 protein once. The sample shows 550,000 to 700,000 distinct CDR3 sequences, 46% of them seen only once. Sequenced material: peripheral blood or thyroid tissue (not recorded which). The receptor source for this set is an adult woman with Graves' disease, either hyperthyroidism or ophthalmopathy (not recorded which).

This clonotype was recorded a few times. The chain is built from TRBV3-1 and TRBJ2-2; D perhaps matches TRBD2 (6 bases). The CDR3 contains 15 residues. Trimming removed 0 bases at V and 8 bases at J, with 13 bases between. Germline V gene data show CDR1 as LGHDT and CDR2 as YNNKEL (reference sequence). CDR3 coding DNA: TGTGCCAGCAGCCAAGAGGCGGGAAGGGGAGGGGAGCTGTTTTTT. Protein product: CASSQEAGRGGELFF. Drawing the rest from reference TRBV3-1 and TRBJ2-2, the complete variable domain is DTAVSQTPKYLVTQMGNDKSIKCEQNLGHDTMYWYKQDSKKFLKIMFSYNNKELIINETVPNRFSPKSPDKAHLNLHINSLELGDSAVYFCASSQEAGRGGELFFGEGSRLTVL.

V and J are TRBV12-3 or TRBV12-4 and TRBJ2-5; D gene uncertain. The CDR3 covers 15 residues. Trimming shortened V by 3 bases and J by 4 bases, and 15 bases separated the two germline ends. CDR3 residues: CASSFDQDLRETQYF. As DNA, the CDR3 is TGTGCCAGCAGTTTTGACCAGGATTTACGAGAGACCCAGTACTTC.